The subject of this entry is one TCR beta chain. Its antigen target is currently unknown. It has no much larger one-base neighbor in the sample; base qualities were not kept. The sample is drawn from a study of cytomegalovirus exposure and HLA in healthy donors (dated by TCRdb to about 2017). At the level of the whole study: An earlier analysis of roughly 570 of the donors reported about 260 Gb of sequence data and about 120 million unique TCR beta sequences obtained from roughly 180 million T cells. Alongside the repertoire data, information on donor age, sex, ethnicity and CMV serostatus was compiled. The later analysis used no new phenotypic data to find candidate immune exposures, relying instead on TCR beta sequences and their occurrence across donors. Every repertoire in the discovery cohort had been generated on one and the same sequencing platform. Roughly 300 gigabases of sequencing data and around 88 million unique TCR sequences made up an early release that covered about 640 HLA-typed donors. Among some 400 genotyped donors of the cohort, an average of approximately 200,000 unique TCR beta nucleotide sequences was sequenced per donor, of which roughly 17% were non-productive. The study profiled the T cell repertoires of more than 500 subjects by immunosequencing and related them to cytomegalovirus serostatus. The aim of the study was to test whether cataloging public T cell receptors could identify signatures of past pathogen exposure. A later genetic analysis used genome-wide SNP genotypes for 398 of the 666 donors, treating that subset as a discovery cohort. In an earlier analysis of 500 to 650 of the donors, high-throughput TCR beta sequencing was used to judge whether each TCR beta V gene segment behaved as functional or pseudogenic. In a later analysis, previously published TCR beta repertoires from 670 or so donors were re-analyzed and high-resolution HLA genotyping was added so that TCR occurrence patterns could be studied. HLA typing covered class I and class II loci at four-digit resolution. High-throughput TCR immunosequencing, statistical association of individual TCRs with disease status, and machine learning were combined to predict cytomegalovirus infection status. Because of strong linkage in the cohort, roughly 5 DR-DQ haplotypes were treated as single units for association and clustering. Typing coverage differed by locus: A, B, C, DRB1 and DQB1 were typed in roughly 620-640 donors, DQA1 in about 500, DPA1 in around 580, and DPB1 in just under 490. Among the roughly 400 genotyped donors, more than 70% belonged to the genetic ancestry cluster associated with self-reported Caucasian donors. A separate validation cohort of about 110 different subjects was used in addition to the roughly 620-subject first cohort.

From the cysteine up to the phenylalanine, the CDR3 has a length of 15 residues. The CDR3 DNA has 45 bases and is translated from base 1. Sequences KGHSH (CDR1) and LQKENI (CDR2) are obtained from the germline V gene. Unmatched junction bases come to 7, with V trimmed by 0 bases and J by 9 bases. The cohort was made up of 666 healthy bone marrow donors. Cohort members were all nominally healthy when sampled, although unrecorded immune exposures were likely present. The donor was CMV seronegative and was included in the group of a few hundred seronegative cohort members. A peripheral blood sample was collected from each donor, and TCR beta sequencing was performed on peripheral blood mononuclear cells. Genomic DNA was extracted from the blood cell samples with the Qiagen DNeasy Blood Extraction Kit. The study at large found these results: While some public TCRs were present in many individuals, most TCR sequences turned up only very rarely across donors. A cluster of highly shared sequence variants was judged likely to represent a technical artifact of the sequencing pipeline. In an earlier analysis of over 550 of the donors, most TCR beta V segments were observed in productive rearrangements about 87% or about 30% of the time, broadly matching IMGT annotations. A later analysis reported that several top co-occurrence clusters appeared linked to parvovirus B19, influenza, CMV and Epstein-Barr virus. Correlated functional status among segregating V segments might reflect linkage disequilibrium, but an unknown experimental factor could not be ruled out. Some IMGT-functional V segments, including TRBV6-2 and TRBV6-3, could not be distinguished by the 87-base-pair reads and were therefore excluded. In a later analysis, more than 15,000 TCR beta sequences were associated with specific HLA alleles at a false discovery rate of 0.05. Compared with the roughly 600-donor mean, donors in an Asian-associated ancestry cluster had fewer N-insertions in productive TCRs, according to a later genetic analysis. In vitro tests confirmed that three of the cytomegalovirus-associated TCR beta chains recognize cytomegalovirus antigens. Most CMV-associated TCR beta chains appeared to be HLA-restricted in a later analysis, and the HLA associations seemed to be driven largely by CMV exposure. It was suggested by the authors that the approach could potentially be generalized to other disease states and immunological phenotypes. The only immune exposure information available for the cohort was CMV serostatus. In a later genetic analysis, a missense DCLRE1C variant was associated with V-gene and J-gene trimming of TCR beta chains, and the association was replicated in an independent cohort. Because HLA typing was unavailable for some donors at each locus, only the typed subset was used in association tests. Roughly uniform sequencing depth across donors was assumed in presence/absence analyses, although this assumption may not hold. Assigning TCR associations to individual alleles was difficult when HLA alleles, especially DR and DQ, strongly co-occurred. Cytomegalovirus status was reported to be diagnosed by the classifier with high specificity and sensitivity in both the original and validation cohorts. Some 15 rarely observed V segments, including chromosome 9 orphons, were excluded from the earlier analysis of almost 600 of the donors because counts were too low. In this cohort, only TCR beta chains were sequenced, and detectable features were limited by the absence of alpha or paired-chain data. According to a later analysis, TCR association rates differed among HLA loci, with DRB1 alleles showing the most associated TCRs and HLA-C alleles showing the fewest. In a later analysis, HLA-associated TCR beta chains were found to be more clonally expanded and to have lower generation probabilities than equally common non-associated chains. In the study, 164 TCR beta chains were listed as associated with cytomegalovirus. A further reported finding was that TCR beta sequences accurately predicted the HLA-A and HLA-B alleles for most subjects in the first cohort.

Receptors were amplified or captured by the immunoSEQ multiplex PCR assay. For the multiplex PCR, a mixture combining 60 forward primers for TCR Vbeta segments and 13 reverse primers for TCR Jbeta segments was used. The CDR3 region of rearranged TCR beta genes was amplified from genomic DNA by a multiplex PCR assay. The amplified TCR beta libraries were sequenced on the Illumina HiSeq System as 87-base-pair reads. In the authors' own workflow: A later analysis tallied 75 million to 95 million unique TCR beta chains across the 666 repertoires, and some 10 million of those chains were shared by two or more donors. Raw reads were error-corrected and collapsed into unique sequences with a nearest-neighbor algorithm that merged closely related sequences to remove PCR and sequencing errors. To assign V, D and J gene segments, CDR3 sequences were aligned to IMGT reference sequences. For a sequence to be retained, a match of at least six nucleotides to both a V gene segment and a J gene segment was required. A rearrangement counted as productive if the CDR3 had no stop codons and remained in frame with V and J, and every other rearrangement counted as non-productive. CDR3 was defined according to IMGT convention as the region running from the second conserved V-encoded cysteine to the conserved J-encoded phenylalanine. In an earlier analysis of around 540 of the donors, sequences lacking an unambiguous match to a single V gene segment were excluded. An earlier analysis of about 600 of the donors called V segments functional above 56.7% productive rearrangements and segregating when the between-donor standard deviation exceeded 5%. A statistical classification framework was built for diagnosing cytomegalovirus status from the catalog of TCR beta chain sequences. In a later analysis, V and J genes were assigned by comparing TCR nucleotide sequences against IMGT/GENE-DB human TR gene sequences. A later analysis assigned CDR3 sequences and most-parsimonious VDJ recombination scenarios with the TCRdist pipeline. In a later analysis, every TCR beta chain was defined by the combination of its CDR3 amino acid sequence and its V-gene family, and reads without a unique V-gene family were dropped. As a way to deal with suspected cross-contamination and a sequencing artifact, a later analysis dropped hundreds of nucleotide sequences that were highly shared and had low generation probability. A later analysis calculated a clonal expansion index for each public chain from normalized within-repertoire ranks of inferred template counts. Generation probabilities in a later analysis came from a VDJ recombination model fitted to out-of-frame rearrangements, and those results were checked against IGoR. In a later analysis, hypergeometric tests were used to score TCR-TCR, TCR-HLA and TCR-CMV co-occurrence, with a repertoire-size bias correction applied to TCR pairs. False discovery rates were estimated in a later analysis by permuting HLA or CMV assignments 20 times. A later analysis grouped co-occurring TCRs with DBSCAN, adding TCRdist sequence similarity when clustering within HLA-allele-positive subsets. Co-occurrence clustering excluded repertoires with fewer than 30,000 or more than 120,000 public chains, plus five with anomalous nucleotide sharing. TCRdb carries this immuneACCESS record with in-frame sequences only. Its versions omit some clonotypes, under half of them owing to an unresolved V gene in the studies checked, with the rest unexplained. That table supplies the V and J calls and clone size; D and trimming were determined from the DNA. A total of tens of thousands of clones appear in this sample, 78% of them only once. Approximately 4.6% of the sample is held by the ten biggest clonotypes.

The sample taken for sequencing was PBMCs. The V and J genes are TRBV18 and TRBJ2-1; 8 of the junction bases match TRBD1. The TCR comes from a man aged 40-49 years in good health and CMV-seronegative. The nucleotide sequence reads as follows: TGTGCCAGCTCACCACCGGGGGCGGACAGGGCTGAGCAGTTCTTC. The resulting protein is CASSPPGADRAEQFF.